The 9 T cell receptor beta chains below come from one sample, sequenced in a study of T cells in Graves' hyperthyroidism and ophthalmopathy. RNA transcripts were the template for amplifying TCR beta CDR3 regions. When the TCR CDR3 underwent first-round RT-PCR, the HTBI primer set was used. MiXCR was run by TCRdb on the multiplex PCR reads, yielding one entry per CDR3 protein. Among under 300,000 distinct CDR3 sequences listed, approximately 20% were seen once. The specimen was blood. The receptor set was obtained from a man aged 30 to 45 with Graves' ophthalmopathy.

Ten or more counts support this clonotype. The chain carries TRBV12-3 or TRBV12-4 and TRBJ1-4, with TRBD1 as a possible D gene (5 bases). This CDR3 comprises 15 residues. V was clipped by 3 bases and J by 10 bases, with 18 bases between them. The DNA of the CDR3 is TGTGCCAGCAGTTTTAGTATTAAGGGGAACGGAAAACTGTTTTTT. Its protein product is CASSFSIKGNGKLFF.

The chain couples TRBV5-4 to TRBJ2-3, with D uncertain. The CDR3 spans 12 residues. The germline V and J ends were trimmed by 2 bases and 4 bases, with 5 bases remaining between them. Germline V gene lookup returns CDR1 SGHNT and CDR2 YYREEE (reference sequence). CDR3 DNA sequence: TGTGCCAGCAGCTTTCTGCCAGATACGCAGTATTTT. Translating it yields CASSFLPDTQYF. Full variable domain (outside the CDR3, taken from reference TRBV5-4 and TRBJ2-3): ETGVTQSPTHLIKTRGQQVTLRCSSQSGHNTVSWYQQALGQGPQFIFQYYREEENGRGNFPPRFSGLQFPNYSSELNVNALELDDSALYLCASSFLPDTQYFGPGTRLTVL.

Only a few counts were recorded for this clonotype. Written as DNA, the CDR3 is TGTGCCAGCAGTTTCCGGGACAGGGGGCCATGGGATACGCAGTATTTT. It codes for CASSFRDRGPWDTQYF. V and J are TRBV28 and TRBJ2-3; 12 nucleotides align to TRBD1. The V gene end was trimmed by 3 bases and the J gene end by 6 bases; junction bases not matched to a gene: 7. Germline V gene data show CDR1 as MDHEN and CDR2 as SYDVKM. The CDR3 is 16 amino acids.

The chain joins TRBV14 to TRBJ1-2, with D possibly matching TRBD1 (5 bases). V lost 0 bases to trimming and J lost 8 bases, with 7 bases between them. The length of the CDR3 is 12 residues. CDR1 SGHDN and CDR2 FVKESK come from the germline V gene. The CDR3, as DNA: TGTGCCAGCAGCCAAGACAGGGTCGGCTACACCTTC. Protein sequence: CASSQDRVGYTF. The full variable domain, its missing parts supplied by reference TRBV14 and TRBJ1-2, is EAGVTQFPSHSVIEKGQTVTLRCDPISGHDNLYWYRRVMGKEIKFLLHFVKESKQDESGMPNNRFLAERTGGTYSTLKVQPAELEDSGVYFCASSQDRVGYTFGSGTRLTVV.

The chain uses TRBV19 and TRBJ1-4; D not certain. Per the germline V gene, CDR1 is LNHDA and CDR2 is SQIVND (reference sequence). Trimming pared 4 bases from V and 10 bases from J, leaving 19 bases between. The CDR3 covers 15 residues. The CDR3 protein is CASSNLVRDLRKLFF. CDR3 DNA: TGTGCCAGTAGTAACCTCGTGAGGGATCTACGAAAACTGTTTTTT.

This clonotype has at least ten counts. This chain uses TRBV3-1 with TRBJ2-1, with a tentative D call TRBD2 (6 bases). Germline V CDR1 and CDR2: LGHDT, YNNKEL (reference sequence). This CDR3 is built from 14 residues. Trimming removed 4 bases from V and 7 bases from J, with 14 bases in between. The CDR3 protein is CASSPGSSGNEQFF. CDR3 nucleotides: TGTGCCAGCAGCCCCGGCAGTAGCGGAAATGAGCAGTTCTTC.

This clonotype was detected many times. The chain combines TRBV11-3 with TRBJ2-3, with 9 nucleotides matching TRBD2. Germline V gene sequence: CDR1 SGHNT, CDR2 YENEEA. The CDR3 extends over 17 amino acids. J gave up 0 bases and V 0 bases, and 4 bases lay outside the gene matches. The CDR3 DNA reads as TGTGCCAGCAGCTTAGATTCTAGCGGGGCTAGCACAGATACGCAGTATTTT. Its translation is CASSLDSSGASTDTQYF.

V usage is TRBV12-3 or TRBV12-4 and J usage is TRBJ2-2; 7 bases are shared with TRBD2. There are 15 residues in the CDR3. V lost 6 bases and J lost 5; bases outside the gene matches: 9. The CDR3 loop is CASSPGGSLTGELFF. The CDR3 bases are TGTGCCAGCAGCCCAGGCGGGAGTCTTACCGGGGAGCTGTTTTTT.

This rearrangement joins TRBV9 to TRBJ2-7; D ambiguous. There are 15 residues in the CDR3. V dropped 0 bases and J dropped 4 bases, with 14 bases sitting between them. Looked up from germline, CDR1 is SGDLS and CDR2 is YYNGEE. The CDR3 sequence: CASSVDSGGLYEQYF. CDR3 nucleotides: TGTGCCAGCAGCGTAGATTCGGGCGGATTGTACGAGCAGTACTTC.